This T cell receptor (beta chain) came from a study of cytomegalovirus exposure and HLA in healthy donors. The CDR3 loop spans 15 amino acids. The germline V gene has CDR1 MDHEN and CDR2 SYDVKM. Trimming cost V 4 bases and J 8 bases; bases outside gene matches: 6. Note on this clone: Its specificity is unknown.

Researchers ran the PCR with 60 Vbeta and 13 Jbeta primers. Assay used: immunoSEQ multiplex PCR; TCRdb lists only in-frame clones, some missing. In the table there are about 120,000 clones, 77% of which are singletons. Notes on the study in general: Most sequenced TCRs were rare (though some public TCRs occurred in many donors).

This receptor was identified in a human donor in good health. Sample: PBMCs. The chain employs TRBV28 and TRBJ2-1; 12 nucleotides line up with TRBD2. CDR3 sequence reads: CASSSLAGGPDEQFF. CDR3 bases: TGTGCCAGCAGTTCTCTAGCGGGAGGGCCGGATGAGCAGTTCTTC.